The subject of this entry is one TCR beta chain. This sample is drawn from a study of blood T cell repertoires in COVID-19. For the study at large: PBMCs, B-cell-depleted T cells, or T cells provided the cDNA or gDNA that made up the material.

Study processing details: How many nucleated cells were present was estimated from reference gene primer amplification. Here immunoSEQ multiplex PCR was the method, and the copy in TCRdb shows in-frame clones only, minus some. V, J and clone size were drawn from that table, and D and trimming were deduced from the DNA. The sample has about 84,000 clones, approximately 80% seen once. The CDR3 extends over 13 amino acids. V shed 5 bases and J 10 bases; nucleotides not matched to a gene: 7. Looked up from germline, CDR1 is MNHEY and CDR2 is SVGEGT. Sequencing input: peripheral blood. The receptor comes from a woman older than 75 with acute or convalescent COVID-19. The rearrangement uses TRBV6-2 or TRBV6-3 and TRBJ2-1, with 8 bases fitting TRBD2. The CDR3 nucleotides are TGTGCCAGCAGTAACGGGGGGGCCATCGAGCAGTTCTTC. Amino acid sequence: CASSNGGAIEQFF.